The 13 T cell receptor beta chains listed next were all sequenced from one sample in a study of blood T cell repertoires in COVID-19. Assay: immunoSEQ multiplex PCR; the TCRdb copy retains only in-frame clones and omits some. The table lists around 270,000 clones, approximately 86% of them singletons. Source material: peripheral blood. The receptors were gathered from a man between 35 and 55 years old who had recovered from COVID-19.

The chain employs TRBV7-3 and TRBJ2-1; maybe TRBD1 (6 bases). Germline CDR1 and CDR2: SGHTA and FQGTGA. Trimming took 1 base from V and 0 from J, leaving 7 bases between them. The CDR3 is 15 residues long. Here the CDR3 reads CASSLIGGSYNEQFF. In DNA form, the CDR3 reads TGTGCCAGCAGCTTAATAGGGGGCTCCTACAATGAGCAGTTCTTC.

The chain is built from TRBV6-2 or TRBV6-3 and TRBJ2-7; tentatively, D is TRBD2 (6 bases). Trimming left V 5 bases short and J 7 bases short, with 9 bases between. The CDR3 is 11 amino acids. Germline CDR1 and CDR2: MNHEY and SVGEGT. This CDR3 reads CASSKSGEQYF. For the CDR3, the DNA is TGTGCCAGCAGTAAAAGCGGGGAGCAGTACTTC.

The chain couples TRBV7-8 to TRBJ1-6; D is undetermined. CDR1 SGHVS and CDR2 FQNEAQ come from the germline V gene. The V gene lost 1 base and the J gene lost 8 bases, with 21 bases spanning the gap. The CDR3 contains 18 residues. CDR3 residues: CASSLGYKPGNRDSPLHF. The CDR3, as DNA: TGTGCCAGCAGCTTAGGGTATAAACCGGGGAATCGAGATTCACCCCTCCACTTT.

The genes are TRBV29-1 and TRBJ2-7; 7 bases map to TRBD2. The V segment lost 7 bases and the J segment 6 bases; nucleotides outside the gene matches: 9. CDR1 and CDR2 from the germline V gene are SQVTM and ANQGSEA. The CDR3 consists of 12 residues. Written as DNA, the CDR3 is TGCAGCGCGTCCTGGGGGGGTGGCGAGCAGTACTTC. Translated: CSASWGGGEQYF.

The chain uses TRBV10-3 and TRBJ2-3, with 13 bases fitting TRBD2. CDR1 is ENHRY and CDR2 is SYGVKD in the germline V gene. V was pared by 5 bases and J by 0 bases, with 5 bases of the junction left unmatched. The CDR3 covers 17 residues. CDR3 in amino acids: CAISPLAGGASTDTQYF. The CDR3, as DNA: TGTGCCATCAGTCCACTAGCGGGAGGGGCTAGCACAGATACGCAGTATTTT.

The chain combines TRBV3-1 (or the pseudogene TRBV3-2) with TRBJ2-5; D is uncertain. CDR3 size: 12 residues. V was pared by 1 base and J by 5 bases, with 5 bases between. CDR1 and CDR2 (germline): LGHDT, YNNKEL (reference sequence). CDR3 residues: CASSQGPETQYF. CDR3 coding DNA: TGTGCCAGCAGCCAAGGGCCGGAGACCCAGTACTTC.

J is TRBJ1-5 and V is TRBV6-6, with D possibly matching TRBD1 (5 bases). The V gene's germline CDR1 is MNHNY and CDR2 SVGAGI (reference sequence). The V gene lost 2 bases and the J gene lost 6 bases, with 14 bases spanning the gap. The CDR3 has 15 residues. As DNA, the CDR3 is TGTGCCAGCAGTTACACCGCAGGGTTGGGTCAGCCCCAGCATTTT. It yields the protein CASSYTAGLGQPQHF.

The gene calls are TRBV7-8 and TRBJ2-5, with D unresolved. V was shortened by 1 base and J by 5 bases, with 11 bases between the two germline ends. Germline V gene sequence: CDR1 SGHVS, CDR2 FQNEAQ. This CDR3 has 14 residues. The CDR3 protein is CASSLGLVTETQYF. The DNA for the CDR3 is TGTGCCAGCAGCTTAGGATTAGTAACCGAGACCCAGTACTTC.

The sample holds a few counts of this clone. The CDR3 sequence is CAISASWSSGNTIYF. The CDR3 bases are TGTGCCATCAGTGCATCGTGGAGCTCTGGAAACACCATATATTTT. V is TRBV10-3 and J is TRBJ1-3, with D hard to call. The CDR3 is 15 residues long. Germline V gene sequence: CDR1 ENHRY, CDR2 SYGVKD. The V and J ends lost 4 bases and 0 bases respectively, with 10 bases between them.

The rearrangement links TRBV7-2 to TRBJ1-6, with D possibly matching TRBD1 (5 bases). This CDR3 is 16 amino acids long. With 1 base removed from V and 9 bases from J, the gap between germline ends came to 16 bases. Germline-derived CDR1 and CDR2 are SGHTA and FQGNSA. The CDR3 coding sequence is TGTGCCAGCAGCTTAGGGGCGGGGGGTCCGTCTTCACCCCTCCACTTT. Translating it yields CASSLGAGGPSSPLHF.

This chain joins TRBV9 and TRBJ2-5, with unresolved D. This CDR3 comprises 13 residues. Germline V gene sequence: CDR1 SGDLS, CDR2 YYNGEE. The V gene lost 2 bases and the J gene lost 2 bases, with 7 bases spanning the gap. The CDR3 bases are TGTGCCAGCAGCGTGGCCCCTCAAGAGACCCAGTACTTC. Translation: CASSVAPQETQYF.

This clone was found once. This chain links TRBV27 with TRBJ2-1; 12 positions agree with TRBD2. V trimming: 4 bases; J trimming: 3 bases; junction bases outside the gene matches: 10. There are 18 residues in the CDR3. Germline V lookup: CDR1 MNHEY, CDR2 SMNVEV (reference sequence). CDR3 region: CASSSVAGLAGHYNEQFF. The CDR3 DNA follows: TGTGCCAGCAGTTCGGTGGCCGGACTAGCGGGGCACTACAATGAGCAGTTCTTC.

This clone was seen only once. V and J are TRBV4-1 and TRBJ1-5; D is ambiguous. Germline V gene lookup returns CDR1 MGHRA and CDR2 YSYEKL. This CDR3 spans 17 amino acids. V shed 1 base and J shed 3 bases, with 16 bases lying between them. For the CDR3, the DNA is TGCGCCAGCAGCCAAGGAGGTAATCTGGCCAACAATCAGCCCCAGCATTTT. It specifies CASSQGGNLANNQPQHF.